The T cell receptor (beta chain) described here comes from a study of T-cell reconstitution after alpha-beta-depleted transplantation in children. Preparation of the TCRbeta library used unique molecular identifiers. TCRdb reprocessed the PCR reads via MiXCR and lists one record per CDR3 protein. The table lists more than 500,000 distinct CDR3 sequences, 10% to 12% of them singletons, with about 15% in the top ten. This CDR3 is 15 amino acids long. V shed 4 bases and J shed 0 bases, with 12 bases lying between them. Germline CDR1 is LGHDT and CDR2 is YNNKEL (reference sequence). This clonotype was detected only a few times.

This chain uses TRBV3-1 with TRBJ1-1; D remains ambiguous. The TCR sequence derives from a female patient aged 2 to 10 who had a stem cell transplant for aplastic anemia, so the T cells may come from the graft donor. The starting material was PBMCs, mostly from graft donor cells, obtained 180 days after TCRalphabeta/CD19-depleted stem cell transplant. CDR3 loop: CASSPAHGLNTEAFF. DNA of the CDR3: TGTGCCAGCAGCCCCGCACACGGCCTGAACACTGAAGCTTTCTTT. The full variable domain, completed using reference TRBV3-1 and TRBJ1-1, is DTAVSQTPKYLVTQMGNDKSIKCEQNLGHDTMYWYKQDSKKFLKIMFSYNNKELIINETVPNRFSPKSPDKAHLNLHINSLELGDSAVYFCASSPAHGLNTEAFFGQGTRLTVV.